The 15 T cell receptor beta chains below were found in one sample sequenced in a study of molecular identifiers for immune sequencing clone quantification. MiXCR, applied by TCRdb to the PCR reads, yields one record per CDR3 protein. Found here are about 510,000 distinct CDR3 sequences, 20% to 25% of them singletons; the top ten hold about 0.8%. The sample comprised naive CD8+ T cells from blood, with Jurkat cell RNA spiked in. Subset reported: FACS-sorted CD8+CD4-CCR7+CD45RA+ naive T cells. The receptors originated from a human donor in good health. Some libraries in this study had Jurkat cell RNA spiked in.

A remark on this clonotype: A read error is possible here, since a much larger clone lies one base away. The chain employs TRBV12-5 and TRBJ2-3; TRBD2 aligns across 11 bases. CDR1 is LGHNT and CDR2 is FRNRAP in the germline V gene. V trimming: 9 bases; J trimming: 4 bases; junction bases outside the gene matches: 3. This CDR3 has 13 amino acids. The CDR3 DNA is TGTGCTAGCACTAGCGGGGGACCAGATACGCAGTATTTT. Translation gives CASTSGGPDTQYF.

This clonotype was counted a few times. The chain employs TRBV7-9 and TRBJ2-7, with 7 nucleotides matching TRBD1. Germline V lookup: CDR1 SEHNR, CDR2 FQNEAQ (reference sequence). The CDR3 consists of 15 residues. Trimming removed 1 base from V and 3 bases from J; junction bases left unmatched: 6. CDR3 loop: CASSLVRQGDYEQYF. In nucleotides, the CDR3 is TGTGCCAGCAGCTTAGTAAGGCAGGGGGACTACGAGCAGTACTTC. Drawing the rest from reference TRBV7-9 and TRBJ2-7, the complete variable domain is DTGVSQNPRHKITKRGQNVTFRCDPISEHNRLYWYRQTLGQGPEFLTYFQNEAQLEKSRLLSDRFSAERPKGSFSTLEIQRTEQGDSAMYLCASSLVRQGDYEQYFGPGTRLTVT.

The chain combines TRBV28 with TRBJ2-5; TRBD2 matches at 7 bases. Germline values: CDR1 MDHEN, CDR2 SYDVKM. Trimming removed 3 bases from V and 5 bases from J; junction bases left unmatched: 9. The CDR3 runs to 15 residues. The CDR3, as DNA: TGTGCCAGCAGTTTGGCGGGAGCTGCCTGGGAGACCCAGTACTTC. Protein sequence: CASSLAGAAWETQYF.

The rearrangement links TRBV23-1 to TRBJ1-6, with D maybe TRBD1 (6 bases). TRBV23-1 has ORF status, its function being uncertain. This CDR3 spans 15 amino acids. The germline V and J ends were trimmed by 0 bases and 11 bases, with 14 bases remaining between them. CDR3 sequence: CASSQSGAGCPPLHF. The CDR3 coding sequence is TGCGCCAGCAGTCAATCGGGGGCAGGTTGCCCACCCCTCCACTTT.

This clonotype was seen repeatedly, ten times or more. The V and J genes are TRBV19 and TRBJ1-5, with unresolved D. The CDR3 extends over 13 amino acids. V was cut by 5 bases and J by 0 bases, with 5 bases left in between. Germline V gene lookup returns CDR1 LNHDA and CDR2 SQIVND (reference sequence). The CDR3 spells CASSPASNQPQHF. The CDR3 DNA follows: TGTGCCAGTAGTCCCGCTAGCAATCAGCCCCAGCATTTT.

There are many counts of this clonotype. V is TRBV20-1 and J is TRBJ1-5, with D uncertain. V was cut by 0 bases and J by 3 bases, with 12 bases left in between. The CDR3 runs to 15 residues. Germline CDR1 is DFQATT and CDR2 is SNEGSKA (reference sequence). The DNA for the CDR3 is TGCAGTGCTAGAGATCGGGCAGGCTACAATCAGCCCCAGCATTTT. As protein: CSARDRAGYNQPQHF.

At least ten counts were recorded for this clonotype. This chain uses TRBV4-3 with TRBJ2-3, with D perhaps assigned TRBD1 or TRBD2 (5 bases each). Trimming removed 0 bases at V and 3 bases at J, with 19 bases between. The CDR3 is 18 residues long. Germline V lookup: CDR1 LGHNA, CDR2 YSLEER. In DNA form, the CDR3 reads TGCGCCAGCAGCCAAGATCCGATTGGGGGTTATGGAACAGATACGCAGTATTTT. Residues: CASSQDPIGGYGTDTQYF.

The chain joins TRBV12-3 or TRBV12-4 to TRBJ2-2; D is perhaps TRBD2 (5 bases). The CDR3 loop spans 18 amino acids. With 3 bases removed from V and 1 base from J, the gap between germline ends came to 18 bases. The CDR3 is CASSFPHPVSENTGELFF. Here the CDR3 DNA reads TGTGCCAGCAGTTTCCCCCATCCCGTTAGCGAGAACACCGGGGAGCTGTTTTTT.

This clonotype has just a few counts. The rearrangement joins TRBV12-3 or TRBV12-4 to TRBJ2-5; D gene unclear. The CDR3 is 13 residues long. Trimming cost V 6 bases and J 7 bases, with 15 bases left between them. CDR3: CASSFAAWGTQYF. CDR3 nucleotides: TGTGCCAGCAGCTTCGCCGCCTGGGGGACCCAGTACTTC.

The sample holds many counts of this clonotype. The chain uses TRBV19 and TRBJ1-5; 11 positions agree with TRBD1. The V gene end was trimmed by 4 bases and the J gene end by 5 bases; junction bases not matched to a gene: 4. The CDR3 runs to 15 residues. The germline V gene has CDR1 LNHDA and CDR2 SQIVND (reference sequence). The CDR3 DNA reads TGTGCCAGTAGTACGGACAGGGGGCTTGATCAGCCCCAGCATTTT. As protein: CASSTDRGLDQPQHF.

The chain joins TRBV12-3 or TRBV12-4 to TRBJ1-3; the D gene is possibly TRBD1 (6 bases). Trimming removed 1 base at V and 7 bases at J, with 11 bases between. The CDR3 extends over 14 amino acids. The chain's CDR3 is CASSLVGTTNTIYF. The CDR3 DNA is TGTGCCAGCAGTTTAGTAGGGACAACTAACACCATATATTTT.

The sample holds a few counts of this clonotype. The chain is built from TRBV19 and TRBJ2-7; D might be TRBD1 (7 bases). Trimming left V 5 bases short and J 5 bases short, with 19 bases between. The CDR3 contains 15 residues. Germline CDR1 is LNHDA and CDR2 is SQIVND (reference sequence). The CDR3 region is CASSPSSAGGHEQYF. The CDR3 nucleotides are TGTGCCAGTAGTCCCTCCTCGGCAGGGGGGCACGAGCAGTACTTC.

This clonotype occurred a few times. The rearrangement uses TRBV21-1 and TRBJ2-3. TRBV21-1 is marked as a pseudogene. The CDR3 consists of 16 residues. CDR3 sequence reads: CASSKANRPSTDTQYF. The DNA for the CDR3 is TGTGCCAGCAGCAAAGCTAATAGGCCTAGCACAGATACGCAGTATTTT.

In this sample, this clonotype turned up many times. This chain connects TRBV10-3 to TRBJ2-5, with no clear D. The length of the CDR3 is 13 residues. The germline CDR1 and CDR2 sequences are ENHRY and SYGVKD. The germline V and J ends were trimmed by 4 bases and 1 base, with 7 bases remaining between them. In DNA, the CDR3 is TGTGCCATCAGTGCCGCCAGCCAAGAGACCCAGTACTTC. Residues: CAISAASQETQYF.

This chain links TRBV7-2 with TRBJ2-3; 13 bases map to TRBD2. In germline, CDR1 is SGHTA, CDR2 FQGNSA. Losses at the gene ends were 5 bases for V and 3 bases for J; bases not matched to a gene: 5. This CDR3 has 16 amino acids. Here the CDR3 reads CASSPGTSGKTDTQYF. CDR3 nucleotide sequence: TGTGCCAGCAGCCCGGGGACTAGCGGGAAAACAGATACGCAGTATTTT. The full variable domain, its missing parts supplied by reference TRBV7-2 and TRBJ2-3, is GAGVSQSPSNKVTEKGKDVELRCDPISGHTALYWYRQSLGQGLEFLIYFQGNSAPDKSGLPSDRFSAERTGGSVSTLTIQRTQQEDSAVYLCASSPGTSGKTDTQYFGPGTRLTVL.